One and the same sample provided the 9 T cell receptor beta chains below, sequenced in a study of blood T cells in healthy people across ages. Then a second PCR, running roughly 6 to 12 cycles, was carried out with a sample-barcoded 5' primer and a J-beta primer mix. TCRdb itself ran the 5' RACE reads through MiXCR, one entry per CDR3 protein. Of hundreds of thousands of distinct CDR3 sequences listed, 49% are singletons. Sequencing used blood. Receptors originate from a woman aged 55 to 70 in good health.

A few counts support this clonotype. The V call is TRBV7-2, the J call TRBJ2-5, with D perhaps matching TRBD1 or TRBD2 (5 bases each). Trimming shortened V by 5 bases and J by 0 bases, and 16 bases separated the two germline ends. CDR1 and CDR2 from the germline V gene are SGHTA and FQGNSA. The CDR3 consists of 16 residues. As DNA, the CDR3 is TGTGCCAGCAGCCAGGGCGGGCTACCCCACCAAGAGACCCAGTACTTC. Its translation: CASSQGGLPHQETQYF.

The chain carries TRBV7-2 and TRBJ2-3; perhaps TRBD2 as D (6 bases). The CDR3 spans 17 residues. Looked up from germline, CDR1 is SGHTA and CDR2 is FQGNSA. V was trimmed by 4 bases and J by 2 bases, leaving 19 bases between them. This chain's CDR3 is CASSYKERGGHTDTQYF. The CDR3 DNA sequence: TGTGCCAGCAGCTATAAAGAACGAGGAGGGCACACAGATACGCAGTATTTT. Combining the CDR3 with reference TRBV7-2 and TRBJ2-3 gives the whole variable domain GAGVSQSPSNKVTEKGKDVELRCDPISGHTALYWYRQSLGQGLEFLIYFQGNSAPDKSGLPSDRFSAERTGGSVSTLTIQRTQQEDSAVYLCASSYKERGGHTDTQYFGPGTRLTVL.

This clonotype showed up just once. The chain combines TRBV5-5 with TRBJ2-4, with TRBD2 matching over 8 bases. Germline trimming cut 0 bases from V and 2 bases from J; bases unmatched to any gene: 7. CDR1 and CDR2 (germline): SGHKS, YYEKEE (reference sequence). There are 17 residues in the CDR3. This CDR3 reads CASSLGVPGGPKNIQYF. CDR3 coding DNA: TGTGCCAGCAGCTTGGGGGTTCCGGGGGGGCCCAAAAACATTCAGTACTTC.

This chain joins TRBV20-1 and TRBJ1-1, with D maybe TRBD1 (6 bases). The length of the CDR3 is 14 residues. Per the germline V gene, CDR1 is DFQATT and CDR2 is SNEGSKA (reference sequence). The V end was cut by 6 bases, the J end by 3 bases, with 17 bases between. In DNA form, the CDR3 reads TGCAGTGCGAGAATCAGGGGTTTTTACACTGAAGCTTTCTTT. This sequence encodes CSARIRGFYTEAFF.

This clonotype was seen more than once but under ten times. The chain carries TRBV9 and TRBJ2-1; a possible D gene is TRBD2 (6 bases). Trimming stripped 4 bases from V and 0 bases from J, with 14 bases between. Per the germline V gene, CDR1 is SGDLS and CDR2 is YYNGEE. This CDR3 comprises 16 residues. The DNA of the CDR3 is TGTGCCAGCAGCATTACTAGCTCGAGCTCCTACAATGAGCAGTTCTTC. Protein product: CASSITSSSSYNEQFF.

The chain carries TRBV29-1 and TRBJ2-2, with D possibly matching TRBD2 (5 bases). The V end lost 4 bases, the J end lost 9 bases, and 12 bases lay between the germline ends. CDR3 size: 12 residues. Germline lookup yields CDR1 SQVTM and CDR2 ANQGSEA. The CDR3 DNA sequence: TGCAGCGTTGGAGGGTCCGGCAGGGAGCTGTTTTTT. This gives the protein CSVGGSGRELFF.

The sample holds a few counts of this clonotype. The chain combines TRBV20-1 with TRBJ2-1; possible D gene TRBD1, 6 bases. V shed 7 bases and J shed 7 bases, with 26 bases lying between them. CDR1 and CDR2 from the germline V gene are DFQATT and SNEGSKA (reference sequence). The CDR3 extends over 16 amino acids. The CDR3 nucleotides are TGCAGTGTCGATTCTAGACGGGGACAAGGGCTGAATGAGCAGTTCTTC. It translates to CSVDSRRGQGLNEQFF.

In this sample, this clonotype turned up a few times. V and J are TRBV7-2 and TRBJ2-7; weak D call: TRBD2 (6 bases). The CDR3 spans 16 residues. Germline V gene lookup returns CDR1 SGHTA and CDR2 FQGNSA. Trimming removed 5 bases at V and 0 bases at J, with 17 bases between. The CDR3 region has the DNA TGTGCCAGCAGCCCACAAAGCGGGCCTAGCTCCTACGAGCAGTACTTC. The encoded protein is CASSPQSGPSSYEQYF.

V gene TRBV20-1 combines with J gene TRBJ1-2, with 9 bases identical to TRBD1. Germline loops: CDR1 DFQATT, CDR2 SNEGSKA (reference sequence). The CDR3 extends over 13 amino acids. V shed 3 bases and J 6 bases; nucleotides not matched to a gene: 5. The DNA of the CDR3 is TGCAGTGCTAGTGGGACAGGGAGAGATGGCTACACCTTC. This encodes CSASGTGRDGYTF.